This T cell receptor (beta chain) was sequenced for a study of CD8+CD57+ T cells in acquired aplastic anemia. Study conclusions and caveats: Patients showed no significant difference from controls in CD8+ Simpson's diversity. Patients had twenty-nine CD8+ CDR3 sequences in common with controls (the shared set).

This clonotype was recorded a few times. Its antigen remains unknown. The study profiled TCR beta VDJ and CDR3 using genomic DNA as template. MiXCR was run by TCRdb on the reads, yielding one entry per CDR3 protein. The sample shows 55,000 to 60,000 distinct CDR3 sequences, around 50% of them seen only once. By flow cytometry, patients selected for sequencing had shown an expansion of CD8+CD57+ cells. This CDR3 region has 14 residues. After removal of 6 bases from V and 8 bases from J, the junction contained 11 bases not matched to a gene. In germline, CDR1 is MGHDK, CDR2 SYGVNS. The sequenced material came from sorted CD4+, CD8+, or CD8+CD57+ T cells (not recorded which) from PBMCs. The clonotype originates from a human donor with aplastic anemia. This rearrangement joins TRBV25-1 to TRBJ1-1, with 8 bases that match TRBD1. For the CDR3, the DNA is TGTGCCAGCAGGGCCGCGGACAGGGCGGGAGAAGCTTTCTTT. Its protein is CASRAADRAGEAFF.